The 29 T cell receptor beta chains below come from one sample, sequenced in a study of blood T cells in healthy people across ages. A second roughly 6 to 12 cycle PCR used barcoded and J-beta primers. One entry per CDR3 protein results from TCRdb running MiXCR on the 5' RACE reads. Among 870,000 or so distinct CDR3 sequences listed, around 26% were seen once. Sequencing was performed on blood. The source is a woman of 80 years or more in good health.

This clonotype was seen many times. The chain is built from TRBV6-5 and TRBJ2-3; D gene ambiguous. CDR1 and CDR2 from the germline V gene are MNHEY and SVGAGI. This CDR3 comprises 14 residues. V was trimmed by 6 bases and J by 0 bases, leaving 10 bases between them. The DNA for the CDR3 is TGTGCCAGCAGCCCTACTTTGAGCACAGATACGCAGTATTTT. It yields the protein CASSPTLSTDTQYF.

In this sample, this clonotype turned up a few times. The chain has TRBV6-5 and TRBJ2-5; D gene uncertain. The end of the DNA fits TRBJ2-7 better, so the J call may be wrong. Germline V lookup: CDR1 MNHEY, CDR2 SVGAGI. The CDR3 sequence is 11 residues long. The CDR3 is CASSRAGEQYF. The CDR3 DNA reads as TGTGCCAGCAGTCGGGCAGGCGAGCAGTACTTC.

The chain uses TRBV7-9 and TRBJ2-1, with D tentatively TRBD1 (5 bases). This CDR3 comprises 12 residues. Germline V gene sequence: CDR1 SEHNR, CDR2 FQNEAQ (reference sequence). V lost 5 bases and J 9 bases, leaving 11 bases between the germline ends. The CDR3 here is CASSDRQFEQFF. CDR3 nucleotides: TGTGCCAGCAGCGACCGACAGTTTGAGCAGTTCTTC. Together with reference TRBV7-9 and TRBJ2-1, the CDR3 gives the full variable domain: DTGVSQNPRHKITKRGQNVTFRCDPISEHNRLYWYRQTLGQGPEFLTYFQNEAQLEKSRLLSDRFSAERPKGSFSTLEIQRTEQGDSAMYLCASSDRQFEQFFGPGTRLTVL.

Of note for this clonotype: Just one base apart from a much larger clone, this may be a read error. The chain carries TRBV20-1 and TRBJ2-4, with D perhaps matching TRBD1 or TRBD2 (5 bases each). The CDR3 is 17 amino acids. CDR1 is DFQATT, CDR2 SNEGSKA, per germline (reference sequence). The V end lost 1 base, the J end lost 13 bases, and 29 bases lay between the germline ends. The CDR3 nucleotides read TGCAGTGCTAGAGCCCGTCCTGGGACCGCACCGTTCAATGAGCAGTACTTC. It encodes CSARARPGTAPFNEQYF.

As DNA, the CDR3 is TGTGCCAGCAGCCTCAGCGGGGGCGCAGGGCCGACCCAGTACTTC. It yields the protein CASSLSGGAGPTQYF. The rearrangement uses TRBV11-2 and TRBJ2-5, with 8 bases identical to TRBD2. The CDR3 covers 15 residues. Germline assignment: CDR1 SGHAT and CDR2 FQNNGV. V gave up 5 bases and J gave up 7 bases; unmatched junction bases: 12.

This clonotype has at least ten counts. Germline and junction disagree at one end, which may indicate a read error. CDR3 residues: CATSRDGLAGTLATQYF. For the CDR3, the DNA is TGTGCCACCAGCCGAGACGGACTAGCGGGGACTTTAGCTACGCAGTATTTT. The gene calls are TRBV15 and TRBJ2-3; 12 nucleotides line up with TRBD2. Germline CDR1 and CDR2: LNHNV and YYDKDF (reference sequence). The CDR3 covers 17 residues.

This clonotype was seen more than once but under ten times. This sequence joins TRBV27 and TRBJ1-2, with 7 bases identical to TRBD1. Germline V gene data show CDR1 as MNHEY and CDR2 as SMNVEV (reference sequence). With 6 bases clipped from V and 7 bases from J, the junction kept 11 bases outside the gene matches. The CDR3 has 14 amino acids. This chain's CDR3 is CASSRDQGGGGYTF. Written as DNA, the CDR3 is TGTGCCAGCAGCCGAGACCAAGGGGGCGGTGGCTACACCTTC.

The gene calls are TRBV20-1 and TRBJ1-1; D unresolved. This CDR3 contains 14 residues. V was shortened by 0 bases and J by 11 bases, with 19 bases between the two germline ends. From germline, CDR1 is DFQATT and CDR2 SNEGSKA (reference sequence). CDR3 protein: CSAREGLPFSTAFF. The CDR3 nucleotides are TGCAGTGCTAGAGAAGGTTTACCCTTTAGTACGGCTTTCTTT.

The J gene is TRBJ2-2, the V gene TRBV3-1; 7 positions agree with TRBD2. V shed 4 bases and J 5 bases; nucleotides not matched to a gene: 4. The CDR3 consists of 14 residues. Germline CDR1 and CDR2: LGHDT and YNNKEL (reference sequence). The CDR3 DNA reads TGTGCCAGCAGCCGGGCACTAGCGACCGGGGAGCTGTTTTTT. As protein: CASSRALATGELFF.

This clonotype was seen a few times. The chain couples TRBV2 to TRBJ2-2, with a possible D match to TRBD2 (5 bases). CDR3 size: 14 residues. Trimming stripped 11 bases from V and 0 bases from J, with 13 bases between. Germline V gene lookup returns CDR1 SNHLY and CDR2 FYNNEI. CDR3 residues: CAGRGYSNTGELFF. The CDR3 nucleotides read TGTGCCGGAAGAGGGTACTCGAACACCGGGGAGCTGTTTTTT. Together with reference TRBV2 and TRBJ2-2, the CDR3 gives the full variable domain: EPEVTQTPSHQVTQMGQEVILRCVPISNHLYFYWYRQILGQKVEFLVSFYNNEISEKSEIFDDQFSVERPDGSNFTLKIRSTKLEDSAMYFCAGRGYSNTGELFFGEGSRLTVL.

This clonotype was picked up one time. The gene calls are TRBV20-1 and TRBJ2-1, with D maybe TRBD1 (7 bases). This CDR3 has 17 amino acids. The V end was cut by 6 bases, the J end by 6 bases, with 27 bases between. CDR1 is DFQATT, CDR2 SNEGSKA, per germline (reference sequence). The CDR3 here is CSARAERSRGVCNEQFF. Here the CDR3 DNA reads TGCAGTGCCCGAGCTGAGAGGAGCAGGGGGGTTTGCAATGAGCAGTTCTTC.

This clonotype was seen ten or more times. A much larger clone lies a single base off, so this may be a read error. The chain combines TRBV7-2 with TRBJ2-5; 8 bases agree with TRBD2. V dropped 7 bases and J dropped 11; count of bases not matched to a gene: 12. The germline gives CDR1 SGHTA, CDR2 FQGNSA. The CDR3 contains 13 residues. CDR3 sequence reads: CASMRGVVYEQYF. The CDR3 coding sequence is TGTGCCAGCATGCGGGGGGTGGTCTATGAGCAGTACTTC.

The chain is built from TRBV7-8 and TRBJ2-1; TRBD1 aligns across 9 bases. Gene TRBJ2-7 matches the end of the DNA better, so the J call may be wrong. The CDR3 is made up of 17 amino acids. Germline CDR1 is SGHVS and CDR2 is FQNEAQ. The CDR3 DNA sequence: TGTGCCAGCAGCTTAGAAGGTCTTGGACAGGGGATGAACGAGCAGTACTTC. The encoded protein is CASSLEGLGQGMNEQYF.

CDR3: CSARDRGGIEEKLFF. CDR3 DNA sequence: TGCAGTGCTAGAGATCGAGGGGGGATAGAAGAAAAACTGTTTTTT. The gene calls are TRBV20-1 and TRBJ1-4; perhaps TRBD1 as D (6 bases). V lost 0 bases and J lost 8, with 16 bases in between. The CDR3 is 15 residues long. Germline CDR1 reads DFQATT; CDR2 reads SNEGSKA (reference sequence).

As for this clonotype: Just one base apart from a much larger clone, this may be a read error. V is TRBV6-2 or TRBV6-3 and J is TRBJ2-4, with 11 bases identical to TRBD2. The V segment lost 7 bases and the J segment 13 bases; nucleotides outside the gene matches: 18. The CDR3 is 16 residues long. In germline, CDR1 is MNHEY, CDR2 SVGEGT. The CDR3 DNA reads as TGTGCCAGCATTTTTAGCGGGGGGGCTCTCGGCAATGAGCAGTACTTC. Amino acids: CASIFSGGALGNEQYF.

The table lists this clonotype with a few counts. The chain is built from TRBV27 and TRBJ2-3; D call uncertain. The germline V and J ends were trimmed by 1 base and 5 bases, with 7 bases remaining between them. The CDR3 spans 13 residues. Germline V gives CDR1 MNHEY, CDR2 SMNVEV (reference sequence). The CDR3: CASSLWTGDTQYF. CDR3 sequence (DNA): TGTGCCAGCAGTTTATGGACGGGAGATACGCAGTATTTT.

There are many counts of this clonotype. CDR3 protein: CASSQDLGLAANNEQFF. CDR3 coding DNA: TGCGCCAGCAGCCAAGATCTGGGACTAGCAGCCAACAATGAGCAGTTCTTC. J is TRBJ2-1 and V is TRBV4-3, with 9 bases lining up with TRBD2. In germline, CDR1 is LGHNA, CDR2 YSLEER. CDR3 length: 17 amino acids. Unmatched junction bases numbered 8, after V lost 0 bases and J lost 5 bases.

Worth noting for this clonotype: A read error may explain this, as a much larger clone is one base away. The final CDR3 position lacks the conserved phenylalanine or tryptophan, pointing to a likely read error. This chain's CDR3 is CSARDTDTQYL. The DNA of the CDR3 is TGCAGTGCTAGAGATACGGATACGCAGTATTTG. The chain joins TRBV20-1 to TRBJ2-3; D is ambiguous. This CDR3 has 11 amino acids. The V end was cut by 0 bases, the J end by 6 bases, with 4 bases between. The germline V gene has CDR1 DFQATT and CDR2 SNEGSKA (reference sequence).

The rearrangement links TRBV12-3 or TRBV12-4 to TRBJ1-4; D might be TRBD1 (6 bases). V gave up 6 bases and J gave up 7 bases, with 15 bases separating them. This CDR3 comprises 14 residues. The CDR3 protein is CASSQRSGAEKLFF. Here the CDR3 DNA reads TGTGCCAGCAGCCAGAGGTCGGGGGCTGAAAAACTGTTTTTT.

This clonotype was counted many times. The DNA for the CDR3 is TGCAGCGCCTCCGCCGGGACTAGCGGGGGCACAGATACGCAGTATTTT. Protein: CSASAGTSGGTDTQYF. The chain recombines TRBV29-1 with TRBJ2-3; 13 nucleotides line up with TRBD2. Germline V gives CDR1 SQVTM, CDR2 ANQGSEA. V lost 7 bases and J lost 1; bases outside the gene matches: 8. The CDR3 contains 16 residues.

As regards this clonotype: This may be a read error: a much more frequent sequence differs by one nucleotide. The CDR3 loop reads CATSNPGPLYGYTF. The CDR3 DNA sequence: TGTGCCACCAGTAATCCTGGACCGCTCTATGGCTACACCTTC. This sequence joins TRBV24-1 and TRBJ1-2; D unresolved. The CDR3 is made up of 14 amino acids. V was trimmed by 6 bases and J by 4 bases, leaving 14 bases between them. Germline CDR1 and CDR2: KGHDR and SFDVKD.

The sample holds a few counts of this clonotype. This chain's CDR3 is CSASRTESNQPQHF. The CDR3, as DNA: TGCAGTGCTAGCCGGACTGAGAGCAATCAGCCCCAGCATTTT. The J gene is TRBJ1-5, the V gene TRBV20-1; D unclear. The CDR3 consists of 14 residues. V lost 3 bases and J lost 1, with 10 bases in between. Germline CDR1 and CDR2: DFQATT and SNEGSKA (reference sequence).

The chain joins TRBV27 to TRBJ1-2; a possible D gene is TRBD1 (5 bases). The germline CDR1 and CDR2 sequences are MNHEY and SMNVEV (reference sequence). This CDR3 contains 14 residues. Trimming removed 3 bases at V and 6 bases at J, with 14 bases between. The CDR3 loop is CASSLNRPGHGYTF. The CDR3 DNA reads as TGTGCCAGCAGTTTGAACAGGCCAGGGCATGGCTACACCTTC.

This clonotype was picked up a small number of times. The V gene is TRBV5-8, the J gene TRBJ2-2, with 9 bases fitting TRBD1. The CDR3 length is 13 residues. Looked up from germline, CDR1 is SGHTS and CDR2 is YDEGEE. V was pared by 7 bases and J by 6 bases, with 4 bases of the junction left unmatched. The CDR3 region is CASGTGGAGELFF. Written as DNA, the CDR3 is TGTGCCAGCGGCACAGGGGGCGCCGGGGAGCTGTTTTTT.

The table lists this clonotype with a few counts. The chain uses TRBV11-2 and TRBJ2-3, with D hard to call. V lost 1 base, J lost 4 bases, and 15 bases lay in between. This CDR3 is 16 amino acids long. From germline, CDR1 is SGHAT and CDR2 FQNNGV. In DNA form, the CDR3 reads TGTGCCAGCAGCTTAGTAAAGCACAACCTACCAGATACGCAGTATTTT. This sequence encodes CASSLVKHNLPDTQYF.

This clonotype has a count of ten or more. This chain links TRBV28 with TRBJ2-4, with 8 bases identical to TRBD1. V shed 8 bases, J shed 5 bases, and the junction held 8 bases outside the gene matches. Looked up from germline, CDR1 is MDHEN and CDR2 is SYDVKM. This CDR3 contains 14 residues. This chain's CDR3 is CASGSPGQENIQYF. The CDR3 region has the DNA TGTGCCAGCGGATCGCCGGGACAGGAAAACATTCAGTACTTC.

The chain joins TRBV2 to TRBJ2-5; 9 bases map to TRBD2. The trim removed 5 bases at V and 4 bases at J, leaving 8 bases unmatched. Germline V lookup: CDR1 SNHLY, CDR2 FYNNEI. There are 15 residues in the CDR3. The CDR3 protein is CASSSLVRGGETQYF. For the CDR3, the DNA is TGTGCCAGCAGTTCCCTAGTGCGGGGGGGAGAGACCCAGTACTTC.

This clonotype has a handful of counts. The chain joins TRBV2 to TRBJ2-5, with TRBD2 as a possible D gene (6 bases). The CDR3 length is 16 residues. V was shortened by 9 bases and J by 4 bases, with 24 bases between the two germline ends. CDR1 is SNHLY and CDR2 is FYNNEI in the germline V gene. The DNA for the CDR3 is TGTGCCAGTAGCCTAGCGAGGGCAGGGCTGGGAGAGACCCAGTACTTC. It yields the protein CASSLARAGLGETQYF.

This clonotype was seen a single time. This chain connects TRBV7-2 to TRBJ1-2; D is ambiguous. The CDR3 is 13 residues long. The germline CDR1 and CDR2 sequences are SGHTA and FQGNSA. The V end lost 4 bases, the J end lost 6 bases, and 12 bases lay between the germline ends. The CDR3 DNA reads TGTGCCAGCAGCTCCTCGTGGACTAATGGCTACACCTTC. Translation gives CASSSSWTNGYTF.